This T cell receptor beta chain was recovered during a study of T cells after yellow fever vaccination. Trimming took 8 bases from V and 1 from J, leaving 9 bases between them. This CDR3 has 13 amino acids. CDR1 is MNHEY, CDR2 SMNVEV, per germline (reference sequence). TCRdb used MiXCR to reprocess the 5' RACE reads, holding one entry per CDR3 protein. The sample holds hundreds of thousands of distinct CDR3 sequences, 17% seen once. The V gene is TRBV27, the J gene TRBJ1-5; no clear D gene. This clonotype was obtained from a man aged 18-30 years who received the YFV17D yellow fever vaccine. The source material was PBMCs, sampled more than 4 days after the first yellow fever vaccination. CDR3 in amino acids: CASGRESNQPQHF. The DNA of the CDR3 is TGTGCCAGCGGTCGGGAGAGCAATCAGCCCCAGCATTTT.